This TCR beta chain was identified during a study of graft-versus-host responses after intestinal transplantation (dated by TCRdb to the early 2020s). Describing the broader study: Multivisceral, liver-intestinal, or isolated intestinal transplants were received by the recipients. Anti-thymocyte globulin induction was given to all recipients, followed by maintenance tacrolimus and steroids for around three years. Bulk TCR-beta CDR3 sequencing was used to track graft-versus-host and host-versus-graft alloreactive T cell clones in the graft, circulation and bone marrow after intestinal transplantation. Alloreactive clones were identified by sequencing pre-transplant mixed lymphocyte reaction products and comparing these products with unstimulated pre-transplant donor and recipient T cells. The cohort enrolled 24 intestinal transplant recipients including one retransplant, and a few patients lacking pretransplant specimens were excluded. A peak of at least 4% donor T cells among recipient peripheral blood mononuclear cells was the definition used for donor T cell macrochimerism. Rather than going through the commercial service, samples from a few later patients were sequenced in-house on an Illumina MiSeq and processed with MiXCR. Broader findings and caveats from the paper: The conclusions were limited by the relatively low number and heterogeneity of the intestinal transplant patients. GvH clones were detected in recipient bone marrow, and some of these GvH clones were observed earlier in ileal mucosa or blood, consistent with an intestinal mucosal origin. Peak levels of circulating GvH clones were associated with declines in HvG clones early after transplant. In patients with donor T cell macrochimerism, the allografts had high GvH to HvG T cell clonal ratios.

V lost 4 bases and J lost 3 bases; the stretch between them is 14 bases long. Spanning cysteine to phenylalanine, the CDR3 consists of 14 amino acids. The CDR3 DNA has 42 bases and is translated from base 1. The germline V gene supplies CDR1 SGHRS and CDR2 YFSETQ. The count of this clone is one. It lacks a known antigen. The sample holds no much larger clone one base away, and base qualities are not on file. Libraries were made using the immunoSEQ multiplex PCR assay. For most patients, genomic DNA was isolated with the Qiagen DNeasy Blood and Tissue Kit and sent frozen to Adaptive Biotechnologies for TCR sequencing. Adaptive Biotechnologies carried out high-throughput TCR-beta CDR3 sequencing of genomic DNA for most patients. Regarding the original processing steps: Adaptive's ImmunoSEQ software supplied the TCR sequencing data for 15 to 20 patients, while MiXCR and VDJtools were used to process a few other patients. CD4 versus CD8 sorting errors were corrected by removing sequences found in both subsets at a frequency ratio below 5:1. CDR3 nucleotide sequences shared between donor and recipient were removed because the origin of such sequences could not be assigned. To be classed as alloreactive, a clone needed at least 2-fold expansion over unstimulated cells and a minimum CFSE-low frequency of 0.002% (template counts) or 0.001% (read counts). Clones were considered mappable if detected in sequenced pre-transplant spleen, lymph node, or MLR CFSE-low populations of the donor or recipient. The cumulative frequency of alloreactive clones was calculated as a percentage of all sequences, weighted by copy number. Here the immuneACCESS table is served through TCRdb, limited to in-frame sequences with V and J called. Missing clones are a known gap in these copies; in checked studies unresolved V genes cover under half, and the rest lacks a known reason. D and trimming come from the DNA, and the V and J calls and clone size come from that table. Present in this sample are tens of thousands of clones, about 89% of which were seen just once. Roughly 0.32% of the sample is in the top ten clones.

The sample's time point label, in plain terms: cells obtained before transplantation from donor or recipient. CD3+CD4+ and CD3+CD8+ populations were FACS-sorted from unstimulated pre-transplant donor and recipient cells taken from spleen or lymph nodes. The input for sequencing was unstimulated CD4+ T cells sorted from spleen or lymph node cells, taken before intestinal transplant. The V gene is TRBV5-1 and the J gene is TRBJ2-7, with the D gene not confidently named. The clonotype comes from a human donor who received an intestinal transplant. The CDR3 protein is CASSPLTGDYEQYF. The sequence in DNA is TGCGCCAGCAGCCCCCTGACGGGTGACTACGAGCAGTACTTC.